This passage covers 14 T cell receptor beta chains from one sample sequenced in a study of cytomegalovirus exposure and HLA in healthy donors. PCR was performed using 60 Vbeta and 13 Jbeta primers. The method was immunoSEQ multiplex PCR; TCRdb's version includes in-frame clones alone and lacks a portion of them. The repertoire consists of about 96,000 clones, with approximately 74% occurring once and the leading ten covering approximately 3%. Source material: PBMCs. These receptors were obtained from a female donor in good health and CMV-seropositive.

This chain connects TRBV9 to TRBJ2-7, with D unresolved. There are 14 residues in the CDR3. Germline V gives CDR1 SGDLS, CDR2 YYNGEE. V was trimmed by 0 bases and J by 0 bases, leaving 7 bases between them. CDR3 in amino acids: CASSVDASSYEQYF. For the CDR3, the DNA is TGTGCCAGCAGCGTAGACGCGAGCTCCTACGAGCAGTACTTC.

The chain is built from TRBV6-5 and TRBJ1-6; 9 positions match TRBD1. The CDR3 sequence is 16 residues long. Looked up from germline, CDR1 is MNHEY and CDR2 is SVGAGI. The V and J ends lost 4 bases and 7 bases, in that order; junction bases with no gene match: 8. The CDR3 is CASSLYWTGDNSPLHF. The CDR3 DNA reads as TGTGCCAGCAGTTTATACTGGACAGGGGACAATTCACCCCTCCACTTT.

The rearrangement links TRBV29-1 to TRBJ1-1, with D perhaps matching TRBD1 (5 bases). Trimming shortened V by 5 bases and J by 5 bases, and 15 bases separated the two germline ends. This CDR3 spans 13 amino acids. From germline, CDR1 is SQVTM and CDR2 ANQGSEA. The CDR3 DNA is TGCAGCGTTCACAGGCCCCAGAGGACTGAAGCTTTCTTT. Protein product: CSVHRPQRTEAFF.

The rearrangement joins TRBV6-5 to TRBJ1-2; a weak D match, TRBD1 (5 bases). The V end lost 6 bases, the J end lost 3 bases, and 14 bases lay between the germline ends. Germline CDR1 MNHEY, CDR2 SVGAGI. The CDR3 sequence is 14 residues long. The CDR3 sequence: CASRAGPKYYGYTF. CDR3 in DNA: TGTGCCAGCAGGGCAGGGCCTAAGTACTATGGCTACACCTTC.

The count of this clone is one. This CDR3 reads CASSEEREGATQYF. CDR3 coding DNA: TGCGCCAGCAGTGAAGAGCGGGAAGGGGCGACCCAGTACTTC. V gene TRBV10-1 combines with J gene TRBJ2-5, with 7 bases fitting TRBD2. The germline V gene has CDR1 WNHNN and CDR2 SYGVQD (reference sequence). This CDR3 comprises 14 residues. The ends lost 3 bases at V and 7 bases at J; junction bases unmatched: 8.

This clone was counted once. This chain joins TRBV10-3 and TRBJ2-7, with TRBD2 as a possible D gene (5 bases). Trimming pared 10 bases from V and 4 bases from J, leaving 23 bases between. From germline, CDR1 is ENHRY and CDR2 SYGVKD. The CDR3 runs to 15 residues. The CDR3 here is CATVVGLGSAYEQYF. CDR3 bases: TGTGCCACCGTCGTGGGGTTGGGTAGCGCTTACGAGCAGTACTTC.

V usage is TRBV5-1 and J usage is TRBJ2-1, with unresolved D. The CDR3 runs to 13 residues. Trimming stripped 1 base from V and 6 bases from J, with 8 bases between. Germline-derived CDR1 and CDR2 are SGHRS and YFSETQ. The CDR3 sequence: CASSLLSINEQFF. The CDR3 bases are TGCGCCAGCAGCTTGTTATCTATCAATGAGCAGTTCTTC.

The CDR3, as DNA: TGTGCCAGCAGTATCCTAGCGGGAGCTAACGAGCAGTACTTC. Amino acids: CASSILAGANEQYF. The chain couples TRBV27 to TRBJ2-7; the match to TRBD2 covers 10 bases. This CDR3 is built from 14 residues. CDR1 MNHEY and CDR2 SMNVEV come from the germline V gene (reference sequence). V lost 5 bases, J lost 5 bases, and 6 bases stayed unmatched.

The genes are TRBV6-5 and TRBJ2-3; 7 bases line up with TRBD2. Germline V gives CDR1 MNHEY, CDR2 SVGAGI. J was trimmed by 2 bases and V by 0 bases; bases with no gene match: 2. CDR3 size: 15 residues. CDR3 sequence reads: CASSYSAGDTDTQYF. The CDR3 nucleotides are TGTGCCAGCAGTTACTCTGCGGGAGACACAGATACGCAGTATTTT.

The chain couples TRBV11-3 to TRBJ2-5; 8 nucleotides match TRBD2. V trimming: 3 bases; J trimming: 4 bases; junction bases outside the gene matches: 1. This CDR3 is 13 amino acids long. CDR1 SGHNT and CDR2 YENEEA come from the germline V gene. The DNA of the CDR3 is TGTGCCAGCAGCTTCAGCGGGAGAGAGACCCAGTACTTC. It encodes CASSFSGRETQYF.

J is TRBJ1-2 and V is TRBV30; the D gene is possibly TRBD1 (5 bases). Germline V CDR1 and CDR2: GTSNPN, SVGIG (reference sequence). V was shortened by 8 bases and J by 7 bases, with 20 bases between the two germline ends. This CDR3 region has 13 residues. CDR3 sequence: CASRDSGLGGYTF. Written as DNA, the CDR3 is TGTGCCAGCCGGGACTCCGGGTTGGGTGGCTACACCTTC.

The chain has TRBV2 and TRBJ2-5, with 7 bases lining up with TRBD2. Losses at the gene ends were 6 bases for V and 4 bases for J; bases not matched to a gene: 8. This CDR3 region has 14 residues. Germline values: CDR1 SNHLY, CDR2 FYNNEI. This CDR3 is CASSAGLGLETQYF. The CDR3 region has the DNA TGTGCCAGCAGCGCCGGACTAGGGTTAGAGACCCAGTACTTC. Variable domain in full (rest from reference TRBV2 and TRBJ2-5): EPEVTQTPSHQVTQMGQEVILRCVPISNHLYFYWYRQILGQKVEFLVSFYNNEISEKSEIFDDQFSVERPDGSNFTLKIRSTKLEDSAMYFCASSAGLGLETQYFGPGTRLLVL.

This clone has a handful of counts. This rearrangement joins TRBV4-1 to TRBJ2-7, with TRBD2 as a possible D gene (6 bases). Germline CDR1 is MGHRA and CDR2 is YSYEKL. The V end was cut by 3 bases, the J end by 4 bases, with 16 bases between. The length of the CDR3 is 15 residues. The chain's CDR3 is CASSQFGDSPYEQYF. DNA for the CDR3: TGCGCCAGCAGCCAGTTCGGGGACTCCCCTTACGAGCAGTACTTC.

The rearrangement uses TRBV7-3 and TRBJ1-5; 8 bases line up with TRBD1. CDR3 length: 13 residues. CDR1 and CDR2 from the germline V gene are SGHTA and FQGTGA. The V and J ends lost 3 bases and 5 bases, in that order; junction bases with no gene match: 0. The CDR3 bases are TGTGCCAGCAGCTTGGACAGGGATCAGCCCCAGCATTTT. The encoded protein is CASSLDRDQPQHF.